This entry concerns a single T cell receptor beta chain. This clone showed up just a few times. Which antigen it targets is not known. One base away there is no much larger clone; base qualities are not given. Each collaborating institution followed its own protocols to collect whole blood in K2EDTA tubes. For TCRbeta analysis, collaborator samples were shipped as frozen whole blood, as isolated PBMCs, or as DNA extracted from either sample type. The germline V gene (reference sequence) gives CDR1 as LGHDT and CDR2 as YNNKEL. The CDR3 covers 15 residues, taking in both the cysteine and the phenylalanine. Kept here is only the CDR3 DNA, which spans 45 bases and is read in frame from base 1. V gives up 2 bases and J gives up 5 bases, and the segment between their germline ends measures 15 bases. The source of the sample is a study of blood T cell repertoires in COVID-19 (TCRdb year 2020). With regard to the full study: Samples covering the acute and convalescent phases of COVID-19 were provided by collaborators in the United States, Italy and Spain. The material from the prospective study consisted of cDNA or gDNA derived from T cells, B-cell-depleted T cells, or PBMCs. Subjects who had been exposed to COVID-19, were actively infected with it, or had recovered from it provided the deeply sampled blood TCRbeta repertoires that made up the dataset. A freely available public database, intended as a resource for researchers studying the immune response to SARS-CoV-2, is where the repertoires were released. Samples came from the ongoing ImmuneRACE study (first 160 participants) plus 1,254 subjects from 6 global collaborators. Nearly every sample came with metadata listing a de-identified subject ID, COVID-19 status, age in years and sex. HLA class I and class II types, where available, came from metadata supplied by the sample provider rather than from assay-based typing.

Results the study describes overall, beyond this receptor: The quantity of clinical and demographic metadata differed by source and by participant and was supplied without curation.

The immunoSEQ Assay, a bias-controlled multiplex PCR, was used to amplify TCRbeta CDR3 regions from genomic DNA. The published analysis was carried out like this. The number of nucleated cells in each sample was estimated by amplification of reference gene primers within the assay. To quantify the absolute abundance of each unique TCRbeta CDR3 rearrangement, sequence reads were collapsed and filtered. Productive Simpson clonality was computed per sample as the square root of Simpson's diversity index over productive rearrangements. TCRdb stores this immuneACCESS table with in-frame sequences only. Part of the clones is absent; in the studies checked, under half of the shortfall reflects unresolved V genes, and no reason is known for the rest. The D gene and trimming were derived from the DNA, and the V and J assignments and clone size from that table. The sample has around 200,000 clones on record, roughly 80% of them singletons. Roughly 20% of the sample is in the top ten clones.

The chain links TRBV3-1 (or the pseudogene TRBV3-2) with TRBJ1-2; a weak D assignment points to TRBD1 (6 bases agree). Sequenced: peripheral blood. The TCR comes from an elderly woman with active or convalescent COVID-19. The CDR3 corresponds to CASSQRQESGYGYTF. The sequenced DNA: TGTGCCAGCAGCCAAAGACAGGAGTCGGGGTATGGCTACACCTTC.